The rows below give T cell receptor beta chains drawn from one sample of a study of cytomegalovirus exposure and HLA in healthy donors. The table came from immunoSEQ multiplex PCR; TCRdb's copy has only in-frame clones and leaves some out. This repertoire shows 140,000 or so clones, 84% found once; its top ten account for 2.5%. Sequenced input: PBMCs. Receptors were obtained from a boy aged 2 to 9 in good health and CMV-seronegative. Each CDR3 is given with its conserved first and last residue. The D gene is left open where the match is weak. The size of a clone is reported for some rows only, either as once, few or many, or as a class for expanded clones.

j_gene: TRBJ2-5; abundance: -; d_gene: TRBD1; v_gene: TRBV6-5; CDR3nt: TGTGCCAGCACTAGACAGGGACCGTACCAAGAGACCCAGTACTTC; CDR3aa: CASTRQGPYQETQYF
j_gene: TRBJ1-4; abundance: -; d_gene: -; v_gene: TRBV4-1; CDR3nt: TGCGCCAGCAGCAGTGGGCAAACAACTAATGAAAAACTGTTTTTT; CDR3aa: CASSSGQTTNEKLFF
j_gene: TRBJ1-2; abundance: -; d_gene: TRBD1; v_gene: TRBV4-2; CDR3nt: TGTGCCAGCAGCTACAGACCGGGACAGGGATACGGCTACACCTTC; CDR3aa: CASSYRPGQGYGYTF
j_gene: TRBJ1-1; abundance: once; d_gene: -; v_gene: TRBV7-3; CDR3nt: TGTGCCAGCAGCCGGGTGAAACATATCATGGTTGAAGCTTTCTTT; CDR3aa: CASSRVKHIMVEAFF
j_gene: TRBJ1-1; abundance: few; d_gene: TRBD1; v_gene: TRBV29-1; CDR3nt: TGCAGCGTGGAGACAGGGGGAGCTTTCTTT; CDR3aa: CSVETGGAFF
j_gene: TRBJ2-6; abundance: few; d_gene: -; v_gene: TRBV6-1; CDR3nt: TGTGCCAGCAGTGACAGGGGAGCCCCCAACGTCCTGACTTTC; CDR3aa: CASSDRGAPNVLTF
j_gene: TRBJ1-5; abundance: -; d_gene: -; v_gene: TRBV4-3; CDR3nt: TGCGCCAGCAGCCAAGATTTCGGACAGACGAATCAGCCCCAGCATTTT; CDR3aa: CASSQDFGQTNQPQHF
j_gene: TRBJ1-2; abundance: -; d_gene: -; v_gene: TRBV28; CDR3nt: TGTGCCAGCAGTTTAACAGGAAGCAACTATGGCTACACCTTC; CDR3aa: CASSLTGSNYGYTF
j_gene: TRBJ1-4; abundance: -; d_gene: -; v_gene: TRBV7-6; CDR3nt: TGTGCCAGCAGCTGGACAGTGAATGAAAAACTGTTTTTT; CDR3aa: CASSWTVNEKLFF
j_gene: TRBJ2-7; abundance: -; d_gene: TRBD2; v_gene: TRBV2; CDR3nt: TGTGCCAGCAGTATCCCGATCCTAGCGGCCACCTACGAGCAGTACTTC; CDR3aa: CASSIPILAATYEQYF
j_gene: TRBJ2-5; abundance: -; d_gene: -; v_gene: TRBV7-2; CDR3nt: TGTGCCAGCAGCTTAGGCTGGGGCGTGGGAGAGACCCAGTACTTC; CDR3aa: CASSLGWGVGETQYF
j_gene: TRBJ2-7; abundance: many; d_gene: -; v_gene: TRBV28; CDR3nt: TGTGCCAGCAGTTTGTGGGACTTCGACCTCTACGAGCAGTACTTC; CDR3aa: CASSLWDFDLYEQYF
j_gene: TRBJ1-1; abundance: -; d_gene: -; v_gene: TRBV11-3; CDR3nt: TGTGCCAGCAGCTTATCCAGGGCGAACACTGAAGCTTTCTTT; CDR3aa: CASSLSRANTEAFF
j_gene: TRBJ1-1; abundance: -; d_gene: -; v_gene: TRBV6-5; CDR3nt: TGTGCCAGCAGTTACTCGCTAAACACTGAAGCTTTCTTT; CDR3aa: CASSYSLNTEAFF
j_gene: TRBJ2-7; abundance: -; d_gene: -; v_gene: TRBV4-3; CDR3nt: TGCGCCAGCAGCCAAGGACTAGAGTTACGATACGAGCAGTACTTC; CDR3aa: CASSQGLELRYEQYF
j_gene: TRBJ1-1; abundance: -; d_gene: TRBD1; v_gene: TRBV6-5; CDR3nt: TGTGCCAGCAGTCAGCCCGACAGGGTATCGGCTTTCTTT; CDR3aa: CASSQPDRVSAFF